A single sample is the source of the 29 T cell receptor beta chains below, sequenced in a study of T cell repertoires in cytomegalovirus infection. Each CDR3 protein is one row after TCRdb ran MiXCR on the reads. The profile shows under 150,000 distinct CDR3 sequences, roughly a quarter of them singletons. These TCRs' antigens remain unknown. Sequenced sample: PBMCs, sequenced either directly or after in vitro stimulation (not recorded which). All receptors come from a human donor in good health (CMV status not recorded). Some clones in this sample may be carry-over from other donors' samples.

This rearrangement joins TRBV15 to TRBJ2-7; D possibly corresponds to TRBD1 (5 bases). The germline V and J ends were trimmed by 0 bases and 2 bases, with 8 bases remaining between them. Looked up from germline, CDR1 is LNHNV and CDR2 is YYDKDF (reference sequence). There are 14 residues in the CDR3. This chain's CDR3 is CATSRDLGPYEQYV. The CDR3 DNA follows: TGTGCCACCAGCAGAGACTTGGGGCCCTACGAGCAGTACGTC.

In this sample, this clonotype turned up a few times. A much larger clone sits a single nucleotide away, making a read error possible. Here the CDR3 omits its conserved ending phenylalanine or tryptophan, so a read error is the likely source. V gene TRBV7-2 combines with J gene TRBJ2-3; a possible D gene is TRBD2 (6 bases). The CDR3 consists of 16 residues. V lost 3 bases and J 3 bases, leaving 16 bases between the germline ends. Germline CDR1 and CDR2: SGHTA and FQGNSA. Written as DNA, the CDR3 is TGTGCCAGCAGCTTCGGGCTCCGGGAGAGAACAGATACGCAGTATTTA. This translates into CASSFGLRERTDTQYL.

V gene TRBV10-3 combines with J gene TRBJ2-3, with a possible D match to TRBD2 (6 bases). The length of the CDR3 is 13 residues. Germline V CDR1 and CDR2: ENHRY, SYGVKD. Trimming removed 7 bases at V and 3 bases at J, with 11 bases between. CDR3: CAITELATDTQYF. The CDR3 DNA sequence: TGTGCCATCACTGAACTAGCAACAGATACGCAGTATTTT.

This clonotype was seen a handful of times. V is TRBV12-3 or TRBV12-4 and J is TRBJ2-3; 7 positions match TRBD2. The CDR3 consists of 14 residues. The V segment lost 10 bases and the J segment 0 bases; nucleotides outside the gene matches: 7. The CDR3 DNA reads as TGTGCCACACGAAGCGGGGATAGCACAGATACGCAGTATTTT. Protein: CATRSGDSTDTQYF.

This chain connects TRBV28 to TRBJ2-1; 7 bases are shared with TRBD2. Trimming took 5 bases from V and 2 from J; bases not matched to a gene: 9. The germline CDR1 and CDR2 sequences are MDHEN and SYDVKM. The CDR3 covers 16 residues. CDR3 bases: TGTGCCAGCAGTGGGTCGGCGGGAGATGCCTACAATGAGCAGTTCTTC. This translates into CASSGSAGDAYNEQFF.

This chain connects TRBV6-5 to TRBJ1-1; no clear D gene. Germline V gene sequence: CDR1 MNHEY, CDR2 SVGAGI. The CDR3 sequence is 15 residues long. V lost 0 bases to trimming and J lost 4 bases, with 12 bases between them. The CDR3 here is CASSYSWGLGTEAFF. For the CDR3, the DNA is TGTGCCAGCAGTTACTCGTGGGGATTGGGCACTGAAGCTTTCTTT.

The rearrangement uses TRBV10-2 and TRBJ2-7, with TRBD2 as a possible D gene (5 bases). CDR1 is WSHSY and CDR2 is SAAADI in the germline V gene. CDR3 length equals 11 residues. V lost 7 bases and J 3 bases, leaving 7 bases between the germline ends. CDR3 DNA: TGCGCCAGCATGAGCGGCTACGAGCAGTACTTC. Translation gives CASMSGYEQYF.

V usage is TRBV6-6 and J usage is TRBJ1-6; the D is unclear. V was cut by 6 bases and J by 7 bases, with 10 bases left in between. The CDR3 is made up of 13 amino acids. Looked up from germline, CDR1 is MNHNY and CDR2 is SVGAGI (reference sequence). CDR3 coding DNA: TGTGCCAGCAGAGACCCCCAGAATTCACCCCTCCACTTT. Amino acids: CASRDPQNSPLHF.

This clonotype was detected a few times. DNA of the CDR3: TGCGCCAGCAGCCAGCAGGGGGGGGGCTCCTACGAGCAGTACTTC. This codes for CASSQQGGGSYEQYF. This chain joins TRBV4-3 and TRBJ2-7, with D possibly called TRBD1 or TRBD2 (7 bases each). The CDR3 extends over 15 amino acids. Trimming shortened V by 3 bases and J by 0 bases, and 12 bases separated the two germline ends. Per germline, CDR1 LGHNA and CDR2 YSLEER.

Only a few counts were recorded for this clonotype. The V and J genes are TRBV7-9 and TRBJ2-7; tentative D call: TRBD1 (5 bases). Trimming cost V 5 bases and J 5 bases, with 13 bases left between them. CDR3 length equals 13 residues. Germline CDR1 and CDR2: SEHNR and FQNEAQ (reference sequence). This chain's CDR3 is CASSLPLGDEQYF. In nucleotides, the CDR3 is TGTGCCAGCAGCCTTCCTTTAGGGGACGAGCAGTACTTC.

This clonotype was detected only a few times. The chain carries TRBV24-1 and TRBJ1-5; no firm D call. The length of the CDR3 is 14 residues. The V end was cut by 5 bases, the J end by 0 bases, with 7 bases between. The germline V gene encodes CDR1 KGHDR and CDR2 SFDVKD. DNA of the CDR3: TGTGCCACCAGTGCCGAATATAGCAATCAGCCCCAGCATTTT. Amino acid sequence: CATSAEYSNQPQHF.

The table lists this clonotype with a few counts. The CDR3 DNA follows: TGTGCCAGCAGCAAGGGACTAGCGGCCTACGAGCAGTACTTC. Translating it yields CASSKGLAAYEQYF. The chain combines TRBV6-1 with TRBJ2-7; TRBD2 aligns across 11 bases. This CDR3 region has 14 residues. Germline CDR1 MNHNS, CDR2 SASEGT. V lost 6 bases to trimming and J lost 2 bases; unmatched junction nucleotides: 3.

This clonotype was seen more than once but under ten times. The CDR3 DNA reads as TGTGCCAGCAGCTTACCGGGCCAGGGAGTTGGTGGCAATGAGCAGTTCTTC. Translation: CASSLPGQGVGGNEQFF. The rearrangement uses TRBV7-3 and TRBJ2-1, with D perhaps matching TRBD1 or TRBD2 (5 bases each). The germline V and J ends were trimmed by 2 bases and 6 bases, with 20 bases remaining between them. This CDR3 spans 17 amino acids. The germline V gene has CDR1 SGHTA and CDR2 FQGTGA.

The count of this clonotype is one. DNA of the CDR3: TGCGCCAGCAGCCCGTCCTCACTGGAGCGATCGGAGACTGAGCAGTTCTTC. It translates to CASSPSSLERSETEQFF. The rearrangement links TRBV4-3 to TRBJ2-1; D is ambiguous. Trimming cost V 4 bases and J 9 bases, with 25 bases left between them. Per the germline V gene, CDR1 is LGHNA and CDR2 is YSLEER. The CDR3 has 17 residues.

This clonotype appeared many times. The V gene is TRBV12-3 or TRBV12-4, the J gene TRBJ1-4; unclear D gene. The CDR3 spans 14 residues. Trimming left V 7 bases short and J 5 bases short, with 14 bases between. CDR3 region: CASNAGSPNEKLFF. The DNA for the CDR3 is TGTGCCAGCAACGCCGGCTCCCCGAATGAAAAACTGTTTTTT.

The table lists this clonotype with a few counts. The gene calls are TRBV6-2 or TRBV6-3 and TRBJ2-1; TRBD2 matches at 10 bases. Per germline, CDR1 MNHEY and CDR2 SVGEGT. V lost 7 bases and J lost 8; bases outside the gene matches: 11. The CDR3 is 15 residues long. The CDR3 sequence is CASTKGLAKGDEQFF. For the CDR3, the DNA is TGTGCCAGCACCAAGGGACTAGCGAAAGGCGATGAGCAGTTCTTC.

The CDR3 region has the DNA TGTGCCAGCAGCACAAGACAGGCGAACTCCTACAATGAGCAGTTCTTC. As protein: CASSTRQANSYNEQFF. V gene TRBV9 combines with J gene TRBJ2-1, with D perhaps TRBD1 (6 bases). Germline V gives CDR1 SGDLS, CDR2 YYNGEE. CDR3 length: 16 residues. V gave up 4 bases and J gave up 0 bases, with 14 bases separating them.

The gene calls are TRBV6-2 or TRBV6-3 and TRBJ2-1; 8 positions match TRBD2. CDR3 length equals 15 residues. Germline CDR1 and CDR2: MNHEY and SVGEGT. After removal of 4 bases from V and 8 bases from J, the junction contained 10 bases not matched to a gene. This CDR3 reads CASSSVGRGADEQFF. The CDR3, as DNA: TGTGCCAGCAGTTCAGTGGGGCGGGGGGCGGATGAGCAGTTCTTC.

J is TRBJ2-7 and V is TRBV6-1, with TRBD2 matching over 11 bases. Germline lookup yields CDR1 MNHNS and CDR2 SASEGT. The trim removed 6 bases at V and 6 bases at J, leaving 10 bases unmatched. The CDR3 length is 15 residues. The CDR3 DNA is TGTGCCAGCAGCCCAACTAGCGGGAGTGGCGGCGAGCAGTACTTC. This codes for CASSPTSGSGGEQYF.

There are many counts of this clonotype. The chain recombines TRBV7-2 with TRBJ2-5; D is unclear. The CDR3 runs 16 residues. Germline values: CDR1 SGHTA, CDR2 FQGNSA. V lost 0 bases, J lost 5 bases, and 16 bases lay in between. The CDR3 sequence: CASSLAAARVGETQYF. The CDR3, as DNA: TGTGCCAGCAGCTTAGCGGCCGCTAGGGTGGGGGAGACCCAGTACTTC.

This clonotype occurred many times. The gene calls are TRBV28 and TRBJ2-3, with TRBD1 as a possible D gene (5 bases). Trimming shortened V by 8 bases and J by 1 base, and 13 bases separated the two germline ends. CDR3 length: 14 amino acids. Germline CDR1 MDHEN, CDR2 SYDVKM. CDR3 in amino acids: CASPPAGRTDTQYF. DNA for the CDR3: TGTGCCAGCCCTCCGGCAGGGCGCACAGATACGCAGTATTTT.

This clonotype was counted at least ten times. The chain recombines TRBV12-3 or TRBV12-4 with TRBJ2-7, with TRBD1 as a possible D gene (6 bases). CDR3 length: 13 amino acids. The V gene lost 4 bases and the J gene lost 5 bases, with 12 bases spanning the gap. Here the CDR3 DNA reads TGTGCCAGCAGTTCTAGTCCAGGGGACGAGCAGTACGTC. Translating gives CASSSSPGDEQYV.

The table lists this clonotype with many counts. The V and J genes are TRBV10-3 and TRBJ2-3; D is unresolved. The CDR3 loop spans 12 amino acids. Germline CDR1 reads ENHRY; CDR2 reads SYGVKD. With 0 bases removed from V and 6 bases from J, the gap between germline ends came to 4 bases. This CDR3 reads CAISESGDTQYF. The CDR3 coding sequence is TGTGCCATCAGTGAGTCGGGGGATACGCAGTATTTT.

CDR3 loop: CASSRPSAGYQETQYF. CDR3 coding DNA: TGTGCCAGCAGTCGCCCTTCGGCGGGGTACCAAGAGACCCAGTACTTC. The chain links TRBV27 to TRBJ2-5; the D gene is possibly TRBD2 (6 bases). The V end was cut by 5 bases, the J end by 0 bases, with 16 bases between. Germline-derived CDR1 and CDR2 are MNHEY and SMNVEV (reference sequence). CDR3 size: 16 residues.

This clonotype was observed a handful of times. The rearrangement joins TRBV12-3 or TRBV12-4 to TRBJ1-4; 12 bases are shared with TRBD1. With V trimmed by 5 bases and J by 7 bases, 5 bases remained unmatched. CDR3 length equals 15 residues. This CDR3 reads CASSRDRGHGEKLFF. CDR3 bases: TGTGCCAGCAGTAGGGACAGGGGGCATGGTGAAAAACTGTTTTTT.

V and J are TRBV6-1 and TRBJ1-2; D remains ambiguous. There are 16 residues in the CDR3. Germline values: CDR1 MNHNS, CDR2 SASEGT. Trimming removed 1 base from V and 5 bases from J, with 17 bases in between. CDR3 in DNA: TGTGCCAGCAGTGAAGAAAAAACACGGACCCCTTATGGCTACACCTTC. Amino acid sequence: CASSEEKTRTPYGYTF.

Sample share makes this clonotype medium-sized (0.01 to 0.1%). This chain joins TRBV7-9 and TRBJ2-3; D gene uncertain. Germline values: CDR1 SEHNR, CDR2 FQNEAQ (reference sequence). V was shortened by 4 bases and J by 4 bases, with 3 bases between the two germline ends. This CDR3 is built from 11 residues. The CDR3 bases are TGTGCCAGCAGCTCGGCAGATACGCAGTATTTT. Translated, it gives CASSSADTQYF.

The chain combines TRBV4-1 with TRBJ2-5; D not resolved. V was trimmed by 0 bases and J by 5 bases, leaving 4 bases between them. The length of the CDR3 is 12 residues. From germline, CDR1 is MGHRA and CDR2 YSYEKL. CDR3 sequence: CASSQDRETQYF. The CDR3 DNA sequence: TGCGCCAGCAGCCAAGATCGGGAGACCCAGTACTTC.

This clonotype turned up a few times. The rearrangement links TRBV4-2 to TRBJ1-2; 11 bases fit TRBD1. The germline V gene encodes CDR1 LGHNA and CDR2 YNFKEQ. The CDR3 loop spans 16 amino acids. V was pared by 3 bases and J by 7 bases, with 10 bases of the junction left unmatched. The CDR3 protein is CASSQAGTGGPFGYTF. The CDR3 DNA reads TGTGCCAGCAGCCAGGCCGGGACAGGGGGGCCTTTTGGCTACACCTTC.